Listed below are T cell receptor beta chains from one sample, sequenced in a study of shared clonotypes between healthy human individuals. Clones were sequenced by immunoSEQ multiplex PCR, and TCRdb holds only the in-frame ones, with some missing. The sample yields roughly 810,000 clones, approximately 97% seen once. Specimen: naive CD8+ T cells sorted from blood. Receptor source: a man aged 30 to 45 in good health. Both conserved end residues are trimmed from each CDR3. The D gene is left open where the match is weak.

>12|-|TRBV6-1
ASRRLPATYEQY
>13|TRBD1|TRBV7-8
ASSFKQGAHYGYT
>13|-|TRBV7-3
ASSLIGDSKETQY
>14|TRBD1|TRBV29-1
SVERGLPSDYNEQF
>14|TRBD1|TRBV30
AWQPGTGVAKNIQY
>13|TRBD2|TRBV14
ASSLTSGRTDTQY
>12|TRBD1|TRBV6-5
ASSPRGTDEKLF
>14|-|TRBV6-5
ASSYSGLVLNTEAF
>14|TRBD2|TRBV7-9
ASSPQTSGGSYEQY
>17|TRBD1|TRBV4-1
ASSQVGDRGDYSNQPQH
>13|-|TRBV7-9
ASSLARGLSTEAF
>12|TRBD1|TRBV6-5
ASKLGQGYNEQF
>12|-|TRBV29-1
SVVTGGRSYEQY
>12|-|TRBV28
ASSLWPYSYEQY
>11|TRBD2|TRBV6-5
ASSYSAGLEQY
>10|TRBD1|TRBV5-1
ASDRGKETQY
>13|TRBD2|TRBV10-3
AISDLGLAGNEQY
>11|TRBD1|TRBV7-9
ASRGDRVDEQF
>15|TRBD2|TRBV7-8
ASSYPLAGGGTGELF
>13|TRBD2|TRBV7-9
ASTLGLAGGVEQF
>11|-|TRBV7-9
ASSPHPTDTQY
>11|-|TRBV9
ASSVVSGLEAF
>13|-|TRBV7-3
ASSELGGGENEQF
>10|-|TRBV5-1
ASSLSTGEQY
>15|-|TRBV1
TSSQDGGQGLNQPQH
>11|-|TRBV11-2
ASSFGVGQPQH
>17|TRBD2|TRBV9
ASSVAEGKLAEAGGEQF
>14|TRBD2|TRBV9
ASSAPTSGIWHEQF
>9|-|TRBV5-6
ASSFFGTQY
>11|-|TRBV5-4
ASSPESTDTQY
>13|TRBD1|TRBV11-2
ASSRYSGTGYEQY
>11|-|TRBV11-1
ASSPAGAGEQY
>13|-|TRBV30
AWSSGHSGANVLT
>13|TRBD1|TRBV4-1
ASSQFTGGRYEQF
>13|-|TRBV7-9
ASSPRLLNTGELF
>14|-|TRBV28
ASSSHDSPIHQPQH
>15|TRBD2|TRBV18
ASSPRVAGGSTDTQY
>14|TRBD1|TRBV7-9
ASSLVKGAGTGELF
>16|TRBD2|TRBV9
ASSGLDKREGPSSEQY
>10|-|TRBV28
ASRTADYGYT
>12|-|TRBV11-2
ASSPWIGADEQY
>14|-|TRBV7-8
ASSLPDRGRYDGYT
>16|TRBD2|TRBV27
ASSLKRPGTRITDTQY
>9|-|TRBV27
ASKATGELF
>13|-|TRBV6-1
ASRSGANSNQPQH
>12|TRBD2|TRBV9
ASSGGTGGYEQY
>13|-|TRBV7-2
ASSSGTDVTYEQY
>11|-|TRBV5-1
ASSIGFFYEQY
>14|-|TRBV27
ASSLSIGPLVYEQY
>13|-|TRBV7-9
ASSFRRPSNEKLF
>12|-|TRBV9
ASSEWDSTDTQY
>11|-|TRBV5-6
ASTEGGFREQY
>12|-|TRBV29-1
SAEGGYRATEAF
>11|-|TRBV9
ASSLLLLGEQF
>14|TRBD2|TRBV7-8
ASSFRRLAGDNEQF
>11|-|TRBV7-9
ASSPWTDYEQY